This T cell receptor beta chain emerged from a study of cytomegalovirus exposure and HLA in healthy donors. The germline V gene encodes CDR1 SGHNT and CDR2 YYREEE (reference sequence). The CDR3 spans 15 residues. Trimming cost V 4 bases and J 4 bases; bases outside gene matches: 7. With respect to this clone: The antigen is undetermined.

Generated by immunoSEQ multiplex PCR, the TCRdb table keeps only in-frame clones and is missing some. The data show more than 300,000 clones, more than 80% seen once. The donors were part of the roughly 120-subject validation cohort, which stood apart from the approximately 670-subject first cohort. Notes on the study in general: The TCR clusters that emerged in the first cohort tended, a later analysis found, to co-occur in the 110 or so validation repertoires. A few CMV-associated chains were confirmed in vitro to be specific for CMV antigens. Diagnosis of cytomegalovirus status made by the classifier reportedly showed high specificity and sensitivity.

The rearrangement joins TRBV5-4 to TRBJ2-1; 8 nucleotides align to TRBD2. The sample consisted of PBMCs. This clonotype was sampled from a woman younger than 35 in good health and CMV-seronegative. CDR3 nucleotide sequence: TGTGCCAGCAGCCACGGTCCGGGAGGGTACAATGAGCAGTTCTTC. It yields the protein CASSHGPGGYNEQFF.